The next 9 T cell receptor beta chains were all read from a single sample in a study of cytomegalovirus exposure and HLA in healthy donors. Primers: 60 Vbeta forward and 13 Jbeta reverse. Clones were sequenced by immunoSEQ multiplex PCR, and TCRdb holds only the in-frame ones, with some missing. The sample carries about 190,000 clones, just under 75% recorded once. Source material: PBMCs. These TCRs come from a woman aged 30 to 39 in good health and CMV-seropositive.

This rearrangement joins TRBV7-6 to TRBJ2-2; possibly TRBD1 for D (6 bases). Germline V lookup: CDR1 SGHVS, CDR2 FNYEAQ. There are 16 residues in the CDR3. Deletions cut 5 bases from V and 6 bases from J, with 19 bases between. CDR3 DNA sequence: TGTGCCAGCAGCCCAAGGACATTGGGGGCACCCGGGGAGCTGTTTTTT. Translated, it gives CASSPRTLGAPGELFF. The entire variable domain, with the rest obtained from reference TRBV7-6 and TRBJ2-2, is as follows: GAGVSQSPRYKVTKRGQDVALRCDPISGHVSLYWYRQALGQGPEFLTYFNYEAQQDKSGLPNDRFSAERPEGSISTLTIQRTEQRDSAMYRCASSPRTLGAPGELFFGEGSRLTVL.

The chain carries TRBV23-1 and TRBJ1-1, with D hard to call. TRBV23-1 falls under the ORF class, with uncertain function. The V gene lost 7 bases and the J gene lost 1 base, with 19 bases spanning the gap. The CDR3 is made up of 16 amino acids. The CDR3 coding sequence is TGCGCCAGCATTTCACTCCAGGTCCCCGGGAACACTGAAGCTTTCTTT. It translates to CASISLQVPGNTEAFF.

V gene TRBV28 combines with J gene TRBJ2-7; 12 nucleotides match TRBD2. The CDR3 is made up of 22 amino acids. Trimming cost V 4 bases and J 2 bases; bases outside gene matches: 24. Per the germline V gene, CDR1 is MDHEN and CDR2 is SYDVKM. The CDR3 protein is CASSSDRPSTSGRSFPTYEQYF. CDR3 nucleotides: TGTGCCAGCAGTTCCGACCGACCCTCGACTAGCGGGAGATCCTTTCCTACCTACGAGCAGTACTTC.

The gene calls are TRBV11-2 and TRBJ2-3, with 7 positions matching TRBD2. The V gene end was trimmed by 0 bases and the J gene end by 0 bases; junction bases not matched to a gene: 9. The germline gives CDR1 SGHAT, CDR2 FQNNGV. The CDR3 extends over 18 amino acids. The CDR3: CASSLDIKLARSTDTQYF. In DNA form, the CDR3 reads TGTGCCAGCAGCTTAGATATCAAACTAGCGAGAAGCACAGATACGCAGTATTTT.

CDR3 protein: CASSRPGLAGGGEQFF. Written as DNA, the CDR3 is TGTGCCAGCAGTCGTCCGGGACTAGCGGGAGGGGGTGAGCAGTTCTTC. V gene TRBV7-9 combines with J gene TRBJ2-1, with 16 bases matching TRBD2. V shed 6 bases and J 9 bases; nucleotides not matched to a gene: 8. The CDR3 runs 16 residues. Germline CDR1 and CDR2: SEHNR and FQNEAQ (reference sequence).

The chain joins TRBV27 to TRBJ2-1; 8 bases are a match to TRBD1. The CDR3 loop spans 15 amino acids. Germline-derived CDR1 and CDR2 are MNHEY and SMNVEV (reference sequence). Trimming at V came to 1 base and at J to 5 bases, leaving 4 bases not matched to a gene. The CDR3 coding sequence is TGTGCCAGCAGTTTATGGACAGGGCAAAACAATGAGCAGTTCTTC. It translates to CASSLWTGQNNEQFF.

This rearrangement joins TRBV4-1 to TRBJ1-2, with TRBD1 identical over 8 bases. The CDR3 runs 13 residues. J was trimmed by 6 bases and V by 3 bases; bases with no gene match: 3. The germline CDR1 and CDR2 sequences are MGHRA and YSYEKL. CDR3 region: CASSHPGQDGYTF. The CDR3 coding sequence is TGCGCCAGCAGCCACCCGGGACAGGATGGCTACACCTTC.

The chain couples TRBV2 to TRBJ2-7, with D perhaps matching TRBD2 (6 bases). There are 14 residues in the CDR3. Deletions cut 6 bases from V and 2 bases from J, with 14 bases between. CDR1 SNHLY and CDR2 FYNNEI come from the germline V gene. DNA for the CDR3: TGTGCCAGCAGAACTTCTAGCGTGCCCTACGAGCAGTACTTC. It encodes CASRTSSVPYEQYF.

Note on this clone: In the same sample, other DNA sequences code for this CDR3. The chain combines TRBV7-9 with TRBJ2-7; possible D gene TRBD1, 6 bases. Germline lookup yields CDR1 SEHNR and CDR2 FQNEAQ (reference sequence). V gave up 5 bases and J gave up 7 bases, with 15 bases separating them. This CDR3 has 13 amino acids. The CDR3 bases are TGTGCCAGCAGCCACCGGACAGCATTGGAGCAGTACTTC. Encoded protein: CASSHRTALEQYF.